The clone carrying this T cell receptor beta chain was found a few times. Template switching by 5'RACE produced TCR cDNA, adding a universal primer site and UMIs. TCRdb redid the calling of the 5' RACE reads with MiXCR, one entry per CDR3 protein. This table holds around 330,000 distinct CDR3 sequences, around 4% found once. Germline CDR1 reads MNHEY; CDR2 reads SMNVEV (reference sequence). The CDR3 is 14 residues long. V dropped 8 bases and J dropped 0 bases, with 11 bases sitting between them. The entry originates in a study of T cells after yellow fever vaccination. The sample here was PBMCs, taken on the day of the yellow fever booster vaccination. V is TRBV27 and J is TRBJ2-1; D is undetermined. The sequence was obtained from a man younger than 35 who received the YFV17D yellow fever vaccine. The CDR3 reads CASGKYSSYNEQFF. The CDR3 bases are TGTGCCAGCGGCAAATATAGCTCCTACAATGAGCAGTTCTTC.